Below, 22 T cell receptor beta chains from the same sample are listed, as sequenced in a study of shared clonotypes between healthy human individuals. Here immunoSEQ multiplex PCR was the method, and the copy in TCRdb shows in-frame clones only, minus some. The sample contains about a million clones, roughly 77% of which appear only once. Sequences were obtained from memory CD4+ T cells from PBMCs. Subset in this sample: CD45RA-negative fraction. All receptors come from a man in his late teens or twenties in good health. Some clones in this sample may be carry-over from other donors' samples.

The chain recombines TRBV27 with TRBJ1-3; a possible D gene is TRBD1 (5 bases). The length of the CDR3 is 18 residues. V lost 3 bases to trimming and J lost 3 bases, with 21 bases between them. CDR1 MNHEY and CDR2 SMNVEV come from the germline V gene (reference sequence). Here the CDR3 DNA reads TGTGCCAGCAGTTTTAACTACAAGCGGGGGTTATTTGGAAACACCATATATTTT. Translation: CASSFNYKRGLFGNTIYF.

This clone was picked up many times. CDR3: CASSPPGTRANEQFF. CDR3 DNA: TGTGCCAGCAGCCCCCCCGGGACTAGGGCCAATGAGCAGTTCTTC. The J gene is TRBJ2-1, the V gene TRBV7-3; 8 nucleotides match TRBD2. CDR1 is SGHTA, CDR2 FQGTGA, per germline. V gave up 5 bases and J gave up 6 bases; unmatched junction bases: 9. The CDR3 length is 15 residues.

This rearrangement joins TRBV6-5 to TRBJ1-2; D is uncertain. The germline gives CDR1 MNHEY, CDR2 SVGAGI. This CDR3 is 14 amino acids long. V was cut by 2 bases and J by 8 bases, with 15 bases left in between. CDR3 sequence reads: CASSYNGPERGYTF. In nucleotides, the CDR3 is TGTGCCAGCAGTTACAATGGTCCCGAGCGGGGCTACACCTTC.

The chain carries TRBV5-4 and TRBJ2-7, with a possible D match to TRBD2 (6 bases). This CDR3 comprises 16 residues. The germline gives CDR1 SGHNT, CDR2 YYREEE (reference sequence). V lost 4 bases and J lost 5, with 22 bases in between. The chain's CDR3 is CASSLQKGSGVDEQYF. The CDR3 region has the DNA TGTGCCAGCAGCCTGCAGAAGGGGTCGGGAGTTGACGAGCAGTACTTC.

The chain is built from TRBV2 and TRBJ2-1, with D possibly matching TRBD2 (6 bases). Looked up from germline, CDR1 is SNHLY and CDR2 is FYNNEI. The CDR3 consists of 11 residues. Trimming cost V 3 bases and J 13 bases, with 10 bases left between them. CDR3 nucleotides: TGTGCCAGCAGTGATAGCGGTTACCAGTTCTTC. Residues: CASSDSGYQFF.

J is TRBJ2-7 and V is TRBV18; TRBD2 aligns across 7 bases. V lost 3 bases to trimming and J lost 7 bases; unmatched junction nucleotides: 9. The germline V gene encodes CDR1 KGHSH and CDR2 LQKENI. The CDR3 consists of 14 residues. In DNA, the CDR3 is TGTGCCAGCTCACCGGAAGTGGGGGGAGGGGAGCAGTACTTC. Residues: CASSPEVGGGEQYF.

This clone is a singleton in its sample. This chain connects TRBV6-5 to TRBJ1-1; D is undetermined. The CDR3 totals 11 residues. V was clipped by 1 base and J by 6 bases, with 3 bases between them. Germline CDR1 and CDR2: MNHEY and SVGAGI. CDR3 sequence (DNA): TGTGCCAGCAGTTACTTATCTGAAGCTTTCTTT. Translating gives CASSYLSEAFF.

This clone was recorded only once. The gene calls are TRBV6-6 and TRBJ2-1; TRBD2 matches at 8 bases. Germline-derived CDR1 and CDR2 are MNHNY and SVGAGI (reference sequence). V shed 3 bases, J shed 9 bases, and the junction held 10 bases outside the gene matches. The CDR3 is made up of 15 amino acids. The CDR3 DNA sequence: TGTGCCAGCAGTTATCGGGGGGGTGGAGGTGGTGAGCAGTTCTTC. Translated, it gives CASSYRGGGGGEQFF.

The genes are TRBV10-3 and TRBJ1-4, with a weak D call TRBD1 (5 bases). Germline V gene lookup returns CDR1 ENHRY and CDR2 SYGVKD. The V gene lost 3 bases and the J gene lost 7 bases, with 18 bases spanning the gap. The CDR3 consists of 16 residues. The CDR3 DNA is TGTGCCATCAGTGAAGGTCTTTTCAGGGTCCCTGAAAAACTGTTTTTT. It translates to CAISEGLFRVPEKLFF.

V usage is TRBV7-3 and J usage is TRBJ2-7; unclear D gene. Trimming shortened V by 2 bases and J by 6 bases, and 8 bases separated the two germline ends. The CDR3 covers 12 residues. The germline V gene encodes CDR1 SGHTA and CDR2 FQGTGA. CDR3 amino acids: CASSLLKREQYF. DNA of the CDR3: TGTGCCAGCAGCTTATTAAAACGCGAGCAGTACTTC.

The rearrangement joins TRBV6-6 to TRBJ1-1; D perhaps matches TRBD1 (6 bases). CDR3 length: 15 amino acids. Germline-derived CDR1 and CDR2 are MNHNY and SVGAGI (reference sequence). The germline V and J ends were trimmed by 0 bases and 1 base, with 9 bases remaining between them. The CDR3 region has the DNA TGTGCCAGCAGTTACTCGATAGGGGGGAACACTGAAGCTTTCTTT. This gives the protein CASSYSIGGNTEAFF.

This clone occurred once. The V call is TRBV30, the J call TRBJ2-1, with 13 bases aligning to TRBD2. J was trimmed by 0 bases and V by 1 base; bases with no gene match: 9. Germline assignment: CDR1 GTSNPN and CDR2 SVGIG (reference sequence). CDR3 length equals 19 residues. In DNA form, the CDR3 reads TGTGCCTGGAGTGGGGGACTAGCGGGGAGGACCTTCTCCTACAATGAGCAGTTCTTC. As protein: CAWSGGLAGRTFSYNEQFF.

The chain employs TRBV5-1 and TRBJ2-5, with D possibly being TRBD1 or TRBD2 (5 bases each). Germline V gene data show CDR1 as SGHRS and CDR2 as YFSETQ. CDR3 length: 15 residues. V was shortened by 4 bases and J by 5 bases, with 18 bases between the two germline ends. In DNA, the CDR3 is TGCGCCAGCAGCATCCAGGGTGGAGGAGCCGAGACCCAGTACTTC. This encodes CASSIQGGGAETQYF.

This clone was detected once. The rearrangement uses TRBV15 and TRBJ1-2; 7 bases fit TRBD1. Trimming took 3 bases from V and 3 from J; bases not matched to a gene: 4. The CDR3 consists of 14 residues. Germline V CDR1 and CDR2: LNHNV, YYDKDF (reference sequence). The CDR3 nucleotides are TGTGCCACCAGCAGTCTAGGGGGCGACTATGGCTACACCTTC. Encoded protein: CATSSLGGDYGYTF.

V and J are TRBV5-4 and TRBJ2-5, with D perhaps matching TRBD2 (7 bases). The CDR3 loop spans 17 amino acids. CDR1 and CDR2 (germline): SGHNT, YYREEE (reference sequence). The V and J ends lost 3 bases and 5 bases respectively, with 23 bases between them. In DNA, the CDR3 is TGTGCCAGCAGCTGGGGTTCGGGGGCGGGAGTCTTGGAGACCCAGTACTTC. This codes for CASSWGSGAGVLETQYF.

The chain has TRBV5-8 and TRBJ2-7, with 8 nucleotides matching TRBD1. The CDR3 runs 15 residues. Germline V gene sequence: CDR1 SGHTS, CDR2 YDEGEE. V was clipped by 4 bases and J by 1 base; unmatched bases: 7. The CDR3 region has the DNA TGTGCCAGCAGCCCAGCCGACAGGGGTTCCTACGAGCAGTACTTC. Residues: CASSPADRGSYEQYF. Full variable domain (rest looked up from reference TRBV5-8 and TRBJ2-7): EAGVTQSPTHLIKTRGQQATLRCSPISGHTSVYWYQQALGLGLQFLLWYDEGEERNRGNFPPRFSGRQFPNYSSELNVNALELEDSALYLCASSPADRGSYEQYFGPGTRLTVT.

The chain recombines TRBV19 with TRBJ1-4, with a weak D call TRBD1 (5 bases). V gave up 7 bases and J gave up 4 bases, with 19 bases separating them. The CDR3 has 16 residues. Looked up from germline, CDR1 is LNHDA and CDR2 is SQIVND (reference sequence). CDR3: CASTKSPGRGNEKLFF. The CDR3 coding sequence is TGTGCCAGTACCAAAAGCCCAGGGCGGGGTAATGAAAAACTGTTTTTT.

The chain combines TRBV28 with TRBJ1-6; 7 nucleotides line up with TRBD1. Germline V gene sequence: CDR1 MDHEN, CDR2 SYDVKM. With V trimmed by 6 bases and J by 7 bases, 6 bases remained unmatched. The CDR3 length is 14 residues. The CDR3 reads CASRPQGINSPLHF. The CDR3 nucleotides are TGTGCCAGCAGACCACAGGGGATCAATTCACCCCTCCACTTT.

V usage is TRBV28 and J usage is TRBJ2-5; TRBD1 matches 8 bases. CDR3 length equals 16 residues. Trimming took 4 bases from V and 3 from J; bases not matched to a gene: 10. CDR1 is MDHEN and CDR2 is SYDVKM in the germline V gene. The CDR3 DNA reads as TGTGCCAGCAGTTCAGCCGGACAGGGTTGGGAAGAGACCCAGTACTTC. Residues: CASSSAGQGWEETQYF.

This chain uses TRBV27 with TRBJ2-7, with D hard to call. The CDR3 totals 13 residues. CDR1 and CDR2 (germline): MNHEY, SMNVEV (reference sequence). The V and J ends lost 6 bases and 6 bases respectively, with 15 bases between them. The CDR3 nucleotides read TGTGCCAGCAGCTTAAAGGCAATGACCGAGCAGTACTTC. Amino acid sequence: CASSLKAMTEQYF.

The chain combines TRBV2 with TRBJ1-1, with D unresolved. Germline values: CDR1 SNHLY, CDR2 FYNNEI. V was shortened by 2 bases and J by 8 bases, with 18 bases between the two germline ends. The CDR3 is made up of 15 amino acids. CDR3 protein: CASSERVSGNPEAFF. CDR3 DNA: TGTGCCAGCAGTGAAAGGGTTTCGGGGAACCCAGAAGCTTTCTTT.

V is TRBV7-3 and J is TRBJ2-3; possible D gene TRBD2, 6 bases. The CDR3 is 15 amino acids. V was pared by 3 bases and J by 0 bases, with 10 bases between. CDR1 is SGHTA and CDR2 is FQGTGA in the germline V gene. The CDR3 loop is CASSFGGESTDTQYF. Written as DNA, the CDR3 is TGTGCCAGCAGCTTCGGAGGGGAGAGCACAGATACGCAGTATTTT.